One sample yielded the 2 T cell receptor beta chains listed below, sequenced in a study of Graves' ophthalmopathy and Graves' hyperthyroidism. RNA transcripts were the source from which TCR beta CDR3 regions were amplified. Second-round multiplex PCR followed a first-round RT-PCR using HTBI primers. Each CDR3 protein gets one entry after TCRdb re-called the multiplex PCR reads with MiXCR. The sample has 500,000 to 700,000 distinct CDR3 sequences; 35% to 40% are singletons. The source material was peripheral blood or thyroid tissue (not recorded which). Every receptor here comes from an adult man with Graves' hyperthyroidism.

The chain couples TRBV24-1 to TRBJ2-5; TRBD2 agrees at 7 bases. The trim removed 5 bases at V and 5 bases at J, leaving 10 bases unmatched. The CDR3 runs 15 residues. In germline, CDR1 is KGHDR, CDR2 SFDVKD. CDR3 region: CATSVVGGGEETQYF. The CDR3 DNA sequence: TGTGCCACCAGTGTTGTGGGGGGGGGTGAGGAGACCCAGTACTTC.

This clonotype was observed at least ten times. The rearrangement joins TRBV29-1 to TRBJ2-2; possibly TRBD1 or TRBD2 for D (6 bases each). V was cut by 1 base and J by 2 bases, with 11 bases left in between. Germline loops: CDR1 SQVTM, CDR2 ANQGSEA. This CDR3 is 15 amino acids long. The CDR3 protein is CSVEGGAVNTGELFF. In DNA, the CDR3 is TGCAGCGTTGAAGGGGGGGCAGTAAACACCGGGGAGCTGTTTTTT.